Each of the 8 T cell receptor beta chains below was sequenced from the same sample in a study of vaccination effects on CD4 cells after COVID-19. What these receptors recognize is not known. Sequenced by immunoSEQ multiplex PCR; TCRdb stores in-frame clones only, minus some. The repertoire consists of roughly 29,000 clones, with about 60% occurring once and the leading ten covering almost 10%. Cells that had been cultured for ten to eleven days were the source of isolated CD4+ T cells. Sequences were derived from CD4+ T cells from PBMCs cultured without peptide, sampled before COVID-19 vaccination. The receptors originated from a human donor who received a COVID-19 vaccine.

Only a few counts were recorded for this clone. V usage is TRBV6-5 and J usage is TRBJ2-7; possibly TRBD2 for D (7 bases). V lost 11 bases, J lost 2 bases, and 16 bases lay in between. The germline V gene encodes CDR1 MNHEY and CDR2 SVGAGI. The CDR3 spans 13 residues. The CDR3 DNA is TGTGCCCACGCGGGGGCTCCCACCTACGAGCAGTACTTC. This codes for CAHAGAPTYEQYF.

This chain's CDR3 is CASSQPRAGGDYGYTF. CDR3 DNA: TGCGCCAGCAGCCAACCCCGGGCAGGGGGCGACTATGGCTACACCTTC. The gene calls are TRBV4-1 and TRBJ1-2; 8 bases agree with TRBD1. J lost 3 bases, V lost 2 bases, and 8 bases had no gene match. Germline loops: CDR1 MGHRA, CDR2 YSYEKL. The CDR3 extends over 16 amino acids.

The chain employs TRBV7-9 and TRBJ1-6; D gene unclear. This CDR3 comprises 17 residues. The ends were cut back, 0 bases at V and 0 bases at J, with 9 bases in the middle. Germline values: CDR1 SEHNR, CDR2 FQNEAQ (reference sequence). The chain's CDR3 is CASSLAQAFSYNSPLHF. The CDR3 nucleotides are TGTGCCAGCAGCTTAGCGCAGGCGTTCTCCTATAATTCACCCCTCCACTTT.

The J gene is TRBJ1-2, the V gene TRBV19; 8 bases are shared with TRBD1. V lost 3 bases to trimming and J lost 8 bases; unmatched junction nucleotides: 14. Germline CDR1 is LNHDA and CDR2 is SQIVND (reference sequence). The CDR3 runs 16 residues. CDR3 bases: TGTGCCAGTAGTATGAGAGCAGCCGACAGGGGTTGGGGCTACACCTTC. As protein: CASSMRAADRGWGYTF.

The V gene is TRBV18, the J gene TRBJ1-5; D gene unclear. CDR3 length equals 14 residues. Trimming removed 0 bases from V and 9 bases from J, with 12 bases in between. Germline CDR1 and CDR2: KGHSH and LQKENI. CDR3 sequence (DNA): TGTGCCAGCTCACCACCGGCGGCCAATGGGCCCCAGCATTTT. Translated: CASSPPAANGPQHF. Full variable domain (rest looked up from reference TRBV18 and TRBJ1-5): NAGVMQNPRHLVRRRGQEARLRCSPMKGHSHVYWYRQLPEEGLKFMVYLQKENIIDESGMPKERFSAEFPKEGPSILRIQQVVRGDSAAYFCASSPPAANGPQHFGDGTRLSIL.

The sample holds a few counts of this clone. This sequence joins TRBV2 and TRBJ2-1; 10 bases align to TRBD2. J was trimmed by 6 bases and V by 7 bases; bases with no gene match: 6. CDR1 is SNHLY and CDR2 is FYNNEI in the germline V gene. The CDR3 spans 14 residues. CDR3 nucleotides: TGTGCCAGCACCTGGCTAGCGGGGGCCAATGAGCAGTTCTTC. It yields the protein CASTWLAGANEQFF.

V and J are TRBV7-2 and TRBJ1-3; TRBD1 aligns across 11 bases. V dropped 6 bases and J dropped 4; count of bases not matched to a gene: 8. Per germline, CDR1 SGHTA and CDR2 FQGNSA. The CDR3 spans 16 residues. In nucleotides, the CDR3 is TGTGCCAGCAGTCCGGGACAGGGGGGATACGGAAACACCATATATTTT. Translating gives CASSPGQGGYGNTIYF.

This clone has a single count. The CDR3 DNA reads TGTGCCAGCAGCTCAGGGTTAAGAGAGACCCAGTACTTC. This gives the protein CASSSGLRETQYF. The V call is TRBV11-1, the J call TRBJ2-5; possible D gene TRBD1, 5 bases. Germline assignment: CDR1 SGHAT and CDR2 FQDESV (reference sequence). V was clipped by 4 bases and J by 4 bases, with 10 bases between them. The CDR3 loop spans 13 amino acids. The full variable domain, completed using reference TRBV11-1 and TRBJ2-5, is EAEVAQSPRYKITEKSQAVAFWCDPISGHATLYWYRQILGQGPELLVQFQDESVVDDSQLPKDRFSAERLKGVDSTLKIQPAELGDSAMYLCASSSGLRETQYFGPGTRLLVL.